These T cell receptor beta chains were read from a single sample in a study of T cell repertoires in cytomegalovirus infection. TCRdb re-analysed the reads in MiXCR, keeping a single row per CDR3 protein. This table has 700,000 to 900,000 distinct CDR3 sequences, 29% appearing once. These receptors' antigens are unknown. Material: cultured CD8+ T cells from PBMCs, obtained from culture after CMV antigen stimulation. The receptors derive from a human donor in good health (CMV status not recorded). Some clones in this sample may be carry-over from other donors' samples. Each CDR3 is given with its conserved first and last residue. The D gene is left open where the match is weak. The size entry is marked missing in some rows and otherwise reads once, few, many or a size class.

DNA: TGTGCCAGCAGCTCCGGGACTGAGAACACTGAAGCTTTCTTT; CDR3: CASSSGTENTEAFF; J: TRBJ1-1; D: .; size: many; V: TRBV7-9
DNA: TGCAGTCAGGGGTGGGGACAACTTTACAATGAGCAGTTCTTC; CDR3: CSQGWGQLYNEQFF; J: TRBJ2-1; D: .; size: .; V: TRBV20-1
DNA: TGTGCCAGTAGTATAGCAGGCGGGGGGGCCAAGGATTTT; CDR3: CASSIAGGGAKDF; J: TRBJ2-3; D: TRBD2; size: few; V: TRBV19
DNA: TGTGCCAGCAGTTACCCGGGACGGAACTATTACAATGAGCAGTTCTTC; CDR3: CASSYPGRNYYNEQFF; J: TRBJ2-1; D: .; size: .; V: TRBV6-2/TRBV6-3
DNA: TGTGCCAGCAGCCTATACGAGTCTGGAAACACCATATATTTT; CDR3: CASSLYESGNTIYF; J: TRBJ1-3; D: .; size: few; V: TRBV7-9
DNA: TGTGCCAGCAGCGTAGGAGGGGGCTGGGAGCAGTTCTTC; CDR3: CASSVGGGWEQFF; J: TRBJ2-1; D: TRBD1; size: .; V: TRBV9
DNA: TGTGCCAGCAGCTTCGATTTCGCCGGGGAAGCTTTCTTT; CDR3: CASSFDFAGEAFF; J: TRBJ1-1; D: .; size: .; V: TRBV11-3
DNA: TGCGCCAGCAGCCAAGCTTACCTCAGGGACCTGGGAGATGGCTACACCTTC; CDR3: CASSQAYLRDLGDGYTF; J: TRBJ1-2; D: .; size: .; V: TRBV4-1
DNA: TGTGCCAGCAGTTTACCGGGCAGGGTGGAAGCTTTCTTT; CDR3: CASSLPGRVEAFF; J: TRBJ1-1; D: .; size: many; V: TRBV28
DNA: TGCGCCAGCAGCCAAGACAGGAATGAAAAACTGTTTTTT; CDR3: CASSQDRNEKLFF; J: TRBJ1-4; D: .; size: many; V: TRBV4-1
DNA: TGTGCCAGCATAGGGCCACAGCGGGGGGACGACAATGAGCAGTTCTTC; CDR3: CASIGPQRGDDNEQFF; J: TRBJ2-1; D: TRBD2; size: few; V: TRBV27
DNA: TGTGCCAGCAGCTCCGGACTAGCGGGGGAGTACCAAGAGACCCAGTACTTC; CDR3: CASSSGLAGEYQETQYF; J: TRBJ2-5; D: TRBD2; size: many; V: TRBV7-8
DNA: TGTGCCAGCACCCCGACAGGGAAGATGAACACTGAAGCTTTCTTT; CDR3: CASTPTGKMNTEAFF; J: TRBJ1-1; D: TRBD1; size: .; V: TRBV7-1
DNA: TGTGCCAGCAGCTCCCAGGGGAGGTATACTGAAGCTTTCTTT; CDR3: CASSSQGRYTEAFF; J: TRBJ1-1; D: .; size: few; V: TRBV7-2
DNA: TGTGCCAGCAGTTACTCGAGGCACCCCACAGATACGCAGTATTTT; CDR3: CASSYSRHPTDTQYF; J: TRBJ2-3; D: .; size: many; V: TRBV6-2/TRBV6-3
DNA: TGTGCCAGCAGCGTCGGGGGACTAAACTATGGCTACACCTTC; CDR3: CASSVGGLNYGYTF; J: TRBJ1-2; D: .; size: .; V: TRBV7-6
DNA: TGTGCCAGCTCACGGGACAGGGCCGATGAAAAACTGTTTTTT; CDR3: CASSRDRADEKLFF; J: TRBJ1-4; D: TRBD1; size: .; V: TRBV18
DNA: TGCGCCAGCAGCCTGACAGGTTCGCCTACCTACAATGAGCAGTTCTTC; CDR3: CASSLTGSPTYNEQFF; J: TRBJ2-1; D: .; size: few; V: TRBV4-1
DNA: TGTGCCAGCAGCCGTCCGGGACAGAAATACAATGAGCAGTTCTTC; CDR3: CASSRPGQKYNEQFF; J: TRBJ2-1; D: TRBD1; size: .; V: TRBV7-9
DNA: TGTGCCAGCAGCCCGTCGGGACAGGTCTTCACCGGGGAGCTGTTTTTT; CDR3: CASSPSGQVFTGELFF; J: TRBJ2-2; D: TRBD1; size: .; V: TRBV7-9
DNA: TGTGCCAGCAGCCAAGAAAGATCCCCTAGGGGCTACACCTTC; CDR3: CASSQERSPRGYTF; J: TRBJ1-2; D: .; size: .; V: TRBV14
DNA: TGCGCCAGCAGTGAGTGGAATGCAGATACGCAGTATTTT; CDR3: CASSEWNADTQYF; J: TRBJ2-3; D: .; size: few; V: TRBV10-2
DNA: TGTGCCAGCGCTGGACTAGCGGTTAGCACAGATACGCAGTATTTT; CDR3: CASAGLAVSTDTQYF; J: TRBJ2-3; D: TRBD2; size: few; V: TRBV6-2/TRBV6-3
DNA: TGTGCCAGCAGTTATCGTTGGGACAGGGATAACTATGGCTACACCTTC; CDR3: CASSYRWDRDNYGYTF; J: TRBJ1-2; D: TRBD1; size: many; V: TRBV12-3/TRBV12-4
DNA: TGTGCCAGCAGTCCAAAAATTGTTTTGGGACAGGCGTATGTGGAAGAGACCCAGTACTTC; CDR3: CASSPKIVLGQAYVEETQYF; J: TRBJ2-5; D: TRBD1; size: .; V: TRBV6-1
DNA: TGTGCCAGCAGTCAACAGGGGCTAGGGATTAATTCACCCCTCCACTTT; CDR3: CASSQQGLGINSPLHF; J: TRBJ1-6; D: TRBD1; size: .; V: TRBV28
DNA: TGTGCCACCAGTGATTTGCGGACGAATTACAATGAGCAGTTCTTC; CDR3: CATSDLRTNYNEQFF; J: TRBJ2-1; D: .; size: .; V: TRBV24-1
DNA: TGTGCCAGCAACACCCTCAGCGGGACTCTCACAGATACGCAGTATTTT; CDR3: CASNTLSGTLTDTQYF; J: TRBJ2-3; D: TRBD2; size: .; V: TRBV27
DNA: TGTGCCAGCAGCGCTGGCTACACCTTC; CDR3: CASSAGYTF; J: TRBJ1-2; D: .; size: .; V: TRBV9